This T cell receptor (beta chain) is drawn from a study of CD8+CD57+ T cells in acquired aplastic anemia. Background on the study: Sorted CD4+ and CD8+ cells gave an average of approximately 3 ug of DNA.

TCR beta VDJ and CDR3 were profiled, and genomic DNA was the template. TCRdb used MiXCR to reprocess the reads, holding one entry per CDR3 protein. The sample has around 150,000 distinct CDR3 sequences, about 50% seen once. To note about this clonotype: As yet, its antigen is unknown.

Previously, flow cytometry had revealed CD8+CD57+ cell expansion in the patients chosen for sequencing. Points from the study as a whole: It was found that 25 to 35 CD8+ CDR3 sequences were shared between patients and controls. In CD8+ cells, Simpson's diversity showed no significant difference between patients and controls.

V was clipped by 6 bases and J by 6 bases, with 20 bases between them. This CDR3 contains 15 residues. Germline loops: CDR1 SQVTM, CDR2 ANQGSEA. Sequencing used sorted CD4+, CD8+, or CD8+CD57+ T cells (not recorded which) from PBMCs. The V and J genes are TRBV29-1 and TRBJ1-4; weak D call: TRBD1 (6 bases). This TCR came from a human donor with aplastic anemia. This chain's CDR3 is CSVRSTGFYDEKLFF. The CDR3 region has the DNA TGCAGCGTGAGGAGTACAGGGTTTTATGATGAAAAACTGTTTTTT.